This TCR beta chain was identified during a study of T cell responses to AZD1222 COVID-19 vaccine. Study at large: Samples with a second dose at about 4 or about 12 weeks were pooled together.

Produced via immunoSEQ multiplex PCR; TCRdb's table is partial and in-frame only. The table lists 100,000 to 150,000 clones, 92% of them singletons, with under 1.2% in the top ten. V shed 6 bases and J shed 3 bases, with 8 bases lying between them. Germline loops: CDR1 SQVTM, CDR2 ANQGSEA. This CDR3 comprises 12 residues. This TCR was recovered from an adult in good health. Sample: peripheral blood, taken on day 0 of AZD1222 vaccination. V and J are TRBV29-1 and TRBJ1-4, with D possibly being TRBD1 (6 bases). Here the CDR3 DNA reads TGCAGCGTCCAGGGGTCTAATGAAAAACTGTTTTTT. It codes for CSVQGSNEKLFF.